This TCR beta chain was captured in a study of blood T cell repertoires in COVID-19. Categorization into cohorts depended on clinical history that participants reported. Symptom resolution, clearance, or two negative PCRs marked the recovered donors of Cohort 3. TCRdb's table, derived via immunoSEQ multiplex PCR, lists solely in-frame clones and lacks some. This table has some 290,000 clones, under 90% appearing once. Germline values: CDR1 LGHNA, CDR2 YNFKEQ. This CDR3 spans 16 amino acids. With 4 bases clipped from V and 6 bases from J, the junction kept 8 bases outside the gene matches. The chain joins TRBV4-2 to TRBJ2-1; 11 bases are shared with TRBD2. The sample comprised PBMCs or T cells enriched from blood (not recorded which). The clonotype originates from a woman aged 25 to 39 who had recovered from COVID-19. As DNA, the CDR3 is TGTGCCAGCAGCCTCGAATTAGCGGGAGGGATCAATGAGCAGTTCTTC. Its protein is CASSLELAGGINEQFF.